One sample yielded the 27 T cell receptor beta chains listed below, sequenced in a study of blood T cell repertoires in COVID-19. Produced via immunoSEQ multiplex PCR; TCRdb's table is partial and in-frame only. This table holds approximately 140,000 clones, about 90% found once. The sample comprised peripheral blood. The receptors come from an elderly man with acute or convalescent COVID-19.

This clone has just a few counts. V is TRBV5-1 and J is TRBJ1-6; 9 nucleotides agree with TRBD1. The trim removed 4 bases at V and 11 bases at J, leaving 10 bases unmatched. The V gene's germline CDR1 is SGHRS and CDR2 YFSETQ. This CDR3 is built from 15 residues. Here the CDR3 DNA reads TGCGCCAGCAGCACGGCACAGGGGGCGACGGCACCCCTCCACTTT. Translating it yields CASSTAQGATAPLHF.

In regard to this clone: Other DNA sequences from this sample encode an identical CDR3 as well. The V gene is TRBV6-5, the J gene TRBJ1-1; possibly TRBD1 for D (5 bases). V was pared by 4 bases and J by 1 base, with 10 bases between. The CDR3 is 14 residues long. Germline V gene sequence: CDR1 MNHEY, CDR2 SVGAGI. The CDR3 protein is CASSSGGTNTEAFF. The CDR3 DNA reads TGTGCCAGCAGTTCGGGGGGTACGAACACTGAAGCTTTCTTT.

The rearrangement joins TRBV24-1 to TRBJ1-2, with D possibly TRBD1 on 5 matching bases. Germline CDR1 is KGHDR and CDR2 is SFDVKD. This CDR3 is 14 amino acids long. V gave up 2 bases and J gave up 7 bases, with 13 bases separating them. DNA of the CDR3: TGTGCCACCAGTGATTCTAGGGGTGCTGGTGGCTACACCTTC. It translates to CATSDSRGAGGYTF.

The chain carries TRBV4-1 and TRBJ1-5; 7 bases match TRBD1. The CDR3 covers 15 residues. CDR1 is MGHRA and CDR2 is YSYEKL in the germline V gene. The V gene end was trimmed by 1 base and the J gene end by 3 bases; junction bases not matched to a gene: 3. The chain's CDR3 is CASSQGDRDNQPQHF. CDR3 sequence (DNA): TGCGCCAGCAGCCAAGGGGACAGAGACAATCAGCCCCAGCATTTT.

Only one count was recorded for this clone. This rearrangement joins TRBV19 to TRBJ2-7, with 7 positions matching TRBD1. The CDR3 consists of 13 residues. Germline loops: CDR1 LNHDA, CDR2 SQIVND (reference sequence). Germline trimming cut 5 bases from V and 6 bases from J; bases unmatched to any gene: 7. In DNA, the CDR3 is TGTGCCAGTAGTCAACCACCAGGGGGCGAGCAGTACTTC. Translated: CASSQPPGGEQYF.

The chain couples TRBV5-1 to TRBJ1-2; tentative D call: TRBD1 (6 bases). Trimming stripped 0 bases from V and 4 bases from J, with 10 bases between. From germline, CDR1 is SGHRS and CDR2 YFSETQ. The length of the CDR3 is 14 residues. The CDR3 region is CASSLGGQIYGYTF. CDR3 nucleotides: TGCGCCAGCAGCTTGGGTGGACAGATCTATGGCTACACCTTC.

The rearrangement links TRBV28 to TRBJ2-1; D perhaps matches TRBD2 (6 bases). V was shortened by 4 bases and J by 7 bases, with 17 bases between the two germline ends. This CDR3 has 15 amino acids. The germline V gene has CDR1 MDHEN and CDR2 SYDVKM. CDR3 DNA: TGTGCCAGCAGTTCCACCGGGACTCCCCTAAATGAGCAGTTCTTC. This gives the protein CASSSTGTPLNEQFF.

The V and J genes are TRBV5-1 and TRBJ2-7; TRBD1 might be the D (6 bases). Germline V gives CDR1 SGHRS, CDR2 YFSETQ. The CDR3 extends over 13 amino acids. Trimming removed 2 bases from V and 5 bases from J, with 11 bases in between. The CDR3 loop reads CASSLQGLNEQYF. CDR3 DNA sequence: TGCGCCAGCAGCTTACAGGGTTTGAACGAGCAGTACTTC.

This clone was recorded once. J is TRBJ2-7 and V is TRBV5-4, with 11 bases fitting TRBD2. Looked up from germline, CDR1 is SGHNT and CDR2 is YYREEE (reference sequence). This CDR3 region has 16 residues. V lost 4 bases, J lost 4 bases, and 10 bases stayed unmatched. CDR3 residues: CASSPATSGVRYEQYF. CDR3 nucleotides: TGTGCCAGCAGCCCGGCGACTAGCGGGGTAAGATACGAGCAGTACTTC.

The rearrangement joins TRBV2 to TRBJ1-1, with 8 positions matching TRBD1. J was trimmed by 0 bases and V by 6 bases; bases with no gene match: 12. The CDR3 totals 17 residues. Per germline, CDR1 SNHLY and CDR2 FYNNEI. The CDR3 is CASRATINRGMNTEAFF. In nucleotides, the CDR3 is TGTGCCAGCAGGGCTACGATCAACAGGGGGATGAACACTGAAGCTTTCTTT. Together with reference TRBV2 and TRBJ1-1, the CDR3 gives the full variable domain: EPEVTQTPSHQVTQMGQEVILRCVPISNHLYFYWYRQILGQKVEFLVSFYNNEISEKSEIFDDQFSVERPDGSNFTLKIRSTKLEDSAMYFCASRATINRGMNTEAFFGQGTRLTVV.

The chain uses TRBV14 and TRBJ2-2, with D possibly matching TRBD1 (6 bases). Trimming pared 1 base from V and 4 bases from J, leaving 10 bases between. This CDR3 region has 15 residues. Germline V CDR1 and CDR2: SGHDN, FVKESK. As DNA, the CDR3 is TGTGCCAGCAGCCAAGGGCAGGGGTTCACCGGGGAGCTGTTTTTT. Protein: CASSQGQGFTGELFF.

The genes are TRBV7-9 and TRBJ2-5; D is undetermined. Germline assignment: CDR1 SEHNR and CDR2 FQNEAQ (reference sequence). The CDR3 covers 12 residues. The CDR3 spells CAVGWPGETQYF. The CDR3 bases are TGTGCGGTTGGGTGGCCAGGCGAGACCCAGTACTTC.

Here the CDR3 DNA reads TGCGCCAGCAGCTTCGGTGGGGCGGCTAATGAAAAACTGTTTTTT. Amino acids: CASSFGGAANEKLFF. The V call is TRBV5-1, the J call TRBJ1-4; TRBD1 is a possible D gene (5 bases). The V end lost 2 bases, the J end lost 3 bases, and 11 bases lay between the germline ends. Germline CDR1 SGHRS, CDR2 YFSETQ. The CDR3 length is 15 residues.

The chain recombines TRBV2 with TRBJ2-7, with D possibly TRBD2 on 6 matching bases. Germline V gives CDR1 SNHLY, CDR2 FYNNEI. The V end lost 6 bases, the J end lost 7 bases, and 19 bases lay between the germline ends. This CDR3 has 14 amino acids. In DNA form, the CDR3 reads TGTGCCAGCAGCCCCCTACGCTCCGCGGGGGAGCAGTACTTC. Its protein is CASSPLRSAGEQYF.

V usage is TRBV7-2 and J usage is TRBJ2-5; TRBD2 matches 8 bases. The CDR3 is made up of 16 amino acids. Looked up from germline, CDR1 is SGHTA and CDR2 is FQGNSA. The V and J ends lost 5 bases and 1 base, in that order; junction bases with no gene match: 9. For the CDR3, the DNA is TGTGCCAGCAGCATGTTTGCTAGCGGGCCCCAAGAGACCCAGTACTTC. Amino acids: CASSMFASGPQETQYF.

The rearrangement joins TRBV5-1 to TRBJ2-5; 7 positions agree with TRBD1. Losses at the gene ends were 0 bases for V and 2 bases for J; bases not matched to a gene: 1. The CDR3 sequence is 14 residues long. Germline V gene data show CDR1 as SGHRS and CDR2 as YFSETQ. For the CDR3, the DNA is TGCGCCAGCAGCTTGGGACAGGGACAAGAGACCCAGTACTTC. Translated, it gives CASSLGQGQETQYF.

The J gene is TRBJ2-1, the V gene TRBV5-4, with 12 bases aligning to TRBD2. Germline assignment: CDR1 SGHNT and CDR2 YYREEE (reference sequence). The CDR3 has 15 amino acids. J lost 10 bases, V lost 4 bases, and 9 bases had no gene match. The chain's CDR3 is CASSGRLAGEGEQFF. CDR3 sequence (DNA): TGTGCCAGCAGCGGACGACTAGCGGGGGAAGGGGAGCAGTTCTTC.

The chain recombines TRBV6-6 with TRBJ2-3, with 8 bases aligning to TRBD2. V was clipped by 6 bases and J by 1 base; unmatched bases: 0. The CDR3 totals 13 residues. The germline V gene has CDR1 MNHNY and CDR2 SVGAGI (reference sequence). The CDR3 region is CASRTSGTDTQYF. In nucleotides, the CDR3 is TGTGCCAGCAGGACTAGCGGCACAGATACGCAGTATTTT.

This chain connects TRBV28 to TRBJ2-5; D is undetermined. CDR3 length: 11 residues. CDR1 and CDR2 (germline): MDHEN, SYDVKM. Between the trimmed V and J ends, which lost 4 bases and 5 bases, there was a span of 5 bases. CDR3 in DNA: TGTGCCAGCAGTTATGAGGAGACCCAGTACTTC. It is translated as CASSYEETQYF.

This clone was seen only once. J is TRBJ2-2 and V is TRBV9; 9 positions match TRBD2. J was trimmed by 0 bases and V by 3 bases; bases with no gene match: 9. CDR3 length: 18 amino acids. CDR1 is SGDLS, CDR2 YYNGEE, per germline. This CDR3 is CASSAYLAGGPNTGELFF. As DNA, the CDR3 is TGTGCCAGCAGCGCCTATTTGGCGGGAGGGCCGAACACCGGGGAGCTGTTTTTT.

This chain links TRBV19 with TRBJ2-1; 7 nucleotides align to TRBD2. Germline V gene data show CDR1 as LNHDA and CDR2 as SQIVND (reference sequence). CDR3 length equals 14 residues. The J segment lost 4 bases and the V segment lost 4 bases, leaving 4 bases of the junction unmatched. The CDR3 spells CASSRAGEYNEQFF. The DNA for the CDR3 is TGTGCCAGTAGTAGGGCGGGAGAGTACAATGAGCAGTTCTTC.

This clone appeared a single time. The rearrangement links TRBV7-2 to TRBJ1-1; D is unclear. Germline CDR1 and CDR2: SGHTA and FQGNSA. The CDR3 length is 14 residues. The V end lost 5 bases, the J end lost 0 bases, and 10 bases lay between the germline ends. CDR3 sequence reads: CASSPSGVNTEAFF. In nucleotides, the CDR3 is TGTGCCAGCAGCCCTAGCGGAGTGAACACTGAAGCTTTCTTT.

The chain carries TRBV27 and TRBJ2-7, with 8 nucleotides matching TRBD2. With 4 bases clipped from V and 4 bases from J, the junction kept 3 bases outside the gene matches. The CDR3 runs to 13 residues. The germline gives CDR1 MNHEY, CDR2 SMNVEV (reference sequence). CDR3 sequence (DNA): TGTGCCAGCAGTTCCTTAGCGGGATACGAGCAGTACTTC. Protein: CASSSLAGYEQYF.

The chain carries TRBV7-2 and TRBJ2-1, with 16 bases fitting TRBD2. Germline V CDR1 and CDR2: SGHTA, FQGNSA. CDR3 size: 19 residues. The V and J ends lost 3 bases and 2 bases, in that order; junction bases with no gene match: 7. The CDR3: CASSFLGLAGGLAYNEQFF. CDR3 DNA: TGTGCCAGCAGCTTCTTGGGACTAGCGGGGGGGCTGGCCTACAATGAGCAGTTCTTC.

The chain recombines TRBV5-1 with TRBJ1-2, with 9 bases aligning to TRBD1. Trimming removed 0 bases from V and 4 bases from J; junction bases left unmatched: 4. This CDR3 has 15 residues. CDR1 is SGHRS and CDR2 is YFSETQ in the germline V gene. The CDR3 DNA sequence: TGCGCCAGCAGCTTGGAGGTGACAGGGGGCTATGGCTACACCTTC. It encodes CASSLEVTGGYGYTF.

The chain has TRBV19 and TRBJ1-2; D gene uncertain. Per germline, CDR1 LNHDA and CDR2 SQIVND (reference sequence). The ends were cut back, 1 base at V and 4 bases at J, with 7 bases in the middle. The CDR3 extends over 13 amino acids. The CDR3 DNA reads TGTGCCAGTAGTATAGCCGGTACCTATGGCTACACCTTC. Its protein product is CASSIAGTYGYTF.

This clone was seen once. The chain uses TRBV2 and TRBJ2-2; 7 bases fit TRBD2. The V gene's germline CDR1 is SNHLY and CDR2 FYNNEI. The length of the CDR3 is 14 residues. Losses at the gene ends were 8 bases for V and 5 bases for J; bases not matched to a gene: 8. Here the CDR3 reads CASGRGRETGELFF. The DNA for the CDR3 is TGTGCCAGCGGGCGCGGGCGGGAGACCGGGGAGCTGTTTTTT.